The present T cell receptor beta chain was sequenced within a study of blood T cell repertoires in COVID-19. Study-level information: Researchers got acute and convalescent COVID-19 samples from the United States, Italy and Spain. The analysed material was cDNA or gDNA that came from T cells, B-cell-depleted T cells, or PBMCs.

The V gene's germline CDR1 is SGHDN and CDR2 FVKESK. V was clipped by 4 bases and J by 4 bases; unmatched bases: 16. The CDR3 is 19 residues long. Per the original data handling: Estimation of nucleated cell counts was performed using reference gene primer amplification. The method was immunoSEQ multiplex PCR; TCRdb's version includes in-frame clones alone and lacks a portion of them. V, J and clone size reflect that table, while D and trimming were determined from the DNA. The sample carries under 95,000 clones, 70% to 90% recorded once. The V and J genes are TRBV14 and TRBJ2-1; TRBD2 matches 10 bases. The sample consisted of peripheral blood. This receptor was taken from a man aged 80 or over in a cohort sampled during active COVID-19. The CDR3 bases are TGTGCCAGCAGCCCGCACGTCCCTAGCGGGGGATCGGGTTACAATGAGCAGTTCTTC. Amino acid sequence: CASSPHVPSGGSGYNEQFF.